This TCR beta chain was documented in a study of blood T cell repertoires in COVID-19. Study context: Sites in the United States, Italy and Spain provided acute and convalescent COVID-19 samples.

Generated by immunoSEQ multiplex PCR, the TCRdb table keeps only in-frame clones and is missing some. Of about 180,000 clones in the sample, nearly 80% were seen once. V shed 6 bases, J shed 4 bases, and the junction held 6 bases outside the gene matches. Germline V gene lookup returns CDR1 MDHEN and CDR2 SYDVKM. This CDR3 is built from 14 residues. Sequencing was performed on PBMCs or T cells enriched from blood (not recorded which). The rearrangement links TRBV28 to TRBJ1-5; TRBD1 matches 7 bases. This clonotype was sampled from a man aged 60 to 75 who had been exposed to COVID-19. The CDR3 DNA is TGTGCCAGCAGGGTCCGGGACAGTAATCAGCCCCAGCATTTT. Encoded protein: CASRVRDSNQPQHF.